The 11 T cell receptor beta chains in this list originate from one sample, sequenced in a study of neurological immune-mediated disorders (dated by TCRdb to between 2018 and 2021). The library was built by means of 5' RACE. TCRdb records Illumina HiSeq 2500 as the sequencer. The public reads were reprocessed in TCRdb via fastp at Q25 and MiXCR, keeping in-frame beta chains. Duplicate CDR3 protein sequences are folded into a single record with the most common DNA and genes. The sample has approximately 30,000 distinct CDR3 sequences on record, roughly an eighth of them singletons. The ten largest make up less than 2.5% of the sample. The sample's time point, from its label and the paper: longitudinal time-point 2. The sample taken for sequencing was PBMCs. Receptor source: a woman between 35 and 50 years old in good health.

This clonotype has only a few counts. The genes are TRBV20-1 and TRBJ2-1; 14 nucleotides agree with TRBD2. The ends lost 0 bases at V and 0 bases at J; junction bases unmatched: 13. The germline gives CDR1 DFQATT, CDR2 SNEGSKA (reference sequence). This CDR3 spans 21 amino acids. CDR3 nucleotides: TGCAGTGCTAGAGATCTAGGGGGACTAGCGGGAGACCCCTTCTCCTACAATGAGCAGTTCTTC. Residues: CSARDLGGLAGDPFSYNEQFF.

This clonotype was seen at least ten times. V gene TRBV9 combines with J gene TRBJ1-4; D not resolved. Trimming shortened V by 3 bases and J by 3 bases, and 12 bases separated the two germline ends. Germline assignment: CDR1 SGDLS and CDR2 YYNGEE. CDR3 length: 15 amino acids. The CDR3 coding sequence is TGTGCCAGCAGCGCCTCTCCGGGTTCTAATGAAAAACTGTTTTTT. This encodes CASSASPGSNEKLFF.

This clonotype has a count of ten or more. The chain uses TRBV5-1 and TRBJ1-2; D is undetermined. This CDR3 has 13 amino acids. Trimming shortened V by 0 bases and J by 3 bases, and 6 bases separated the two germline ends. Germline-derived CDR1 and CDR2 are SGHRS and YFSETQ. CDR3 sequence reads: CASSLAGDYGYTF. The CDR3 DNA sequence: TGCGCCAGCAGCTTGGCCGGGGACTATGGCTACACCTTC.

This clonotype was picked up many times. At one boundary the junction diverges from the germline segment, which might be a read error. V usage is TRBV7-8 and J usage is TRBJ1-1, with D maybe TRBD1 (5 bases). CDR1 SGHVS and CDR2 FQNEAQ come from the germline V gene. This CDR3 is 16 amino acids long. Here the CDR3 reads CDSSAAAGLGQTEAFF. CDR3 in DNA: TGTGACAGCAGCGCGGCGGCAGGGCTGGGGCAAACTGAAGCTTTCTTT.

This clonotype has at least ten counts. CDR3 sequence (DNA): TGTGCCAGCAGCCCGGGACTAGCGGGGGGGCGGGATGAGCAGTTCTTC. Translated: CASSPGLAGGRDEQFF. This sequence joins TRBV7-9 and TRBJ2-1; TRBD2 matches at 16 bases. This CDR3 has 16 residues. Trimming took 5 bases from V and 8 from J; bases not matched to a gene: 6. Germline-derived CDR1 and CDR2 are SEHNR and FQNEAQ (reference sequence).

This clonotype was observed many times. The chain combines TRBV20-1 with TRBJ2-7, with D possibly TRBD1 on 6 matching bases. The V and J ends lost 3 bases and 3 bases respectively, with 12 bases between them. The CDR3 length is 13 residues. CDR1 is DFQATT and CDR2 is SNEGSKA in the germline V gene (reference sequence). DNA for the CDR3: TGCAGTGCTAGTCAGGGGAAGAGCTACGAGCAGTACTTC. This encodes CSASQGKSYEQYF.

This clonotype was picked up many times. The chain uses TRBV2 and TRBJ2-3; TRBD2 aligns across 16 bases. The germline V gene has CDR1 SNHLY and CDR2 FYNNEI. The junction had 7 bases not matched to a gene; V was cut back by 6 bases and J by 1 base. This CDR3 spans 18 amino acids. CDR3 in amino acids: CASSAGTSGGARTDTQYF. DNA of the CDR3: TGTGCCAGCAGCGCCGGGACTAGCGGGGGGGCTCGCACAGATACGCAGTATTTT.

Comments on this clonotype: One end of the junction fails to match germline, which may point to a read error. This sequence joins TRBV3-1 and TRBJ2-5, with D uncertain. There are 12 residues in the CDR3. Germline assignment: CDR1 LGHDT and CDR2 YNNKEL (reference sequence). The CDR3 sequence: CASSQDLDTQYF. As DNA, the CDR3 is TGTGCCAGTAGCCAAGATTTGGATACCCAGTACTTC.

Many counts were recorded for this clonotype. The CDR3 loop is CSARAQGAGGFGNTIYF. CDR3 DNA: TGCAGTGCTAGAGCCCAGGGGGCAGGAGGTTTTGGAAACACCATATATTTT. The gene calls are TRBV20-1 and TRBJ1-3; 8 nucleotides align to TRBD1. CDR1 DFQATT and CDR2 SNEGSKA come from the germline V gene (reference sequence). Trimming cost V 1 base and J 3 bases; bases outside gene matches: 11. The CDR3 sequence is 17 residues long.

This clonotype has a count of ten or more. The chain couples TRBV7-3 to TRBJ1-1, with 8 positions matching TRBD1. V shed 4 bases and J 1 base; nucleotides not matched to a gene: 2. The CDR3 has 14 residues. Germline CDR1 SGHTA, CDR2 FQGTGA. CDR3 in amino acids: CASSSGGPNTEAFF. The CDR3 DNA sequence: TGTGCCAGCAGCTCAGGGGGCCCGAACACTGAAGCTTTCTTT.

Ten or more counts support this clonotype. The chain has TRBV10-3 and TRBJ2-7, with TRBD2 identical over 11 bases. The germline V gene encodes CDR1 ENHRY and CDR2 SYGVKD. The length of the CDR3 is 15 residues. The junction had 7 bases not matched to a gene; V was cut back by 0 bases and J by 9 bases. Written as DNA, the CDR3 is TGTGCCATCAGTGAGTCGGGGACTAGCGGTGGAGTGCAGTACTTC. As protein: CAISESGTSGGVQYF.